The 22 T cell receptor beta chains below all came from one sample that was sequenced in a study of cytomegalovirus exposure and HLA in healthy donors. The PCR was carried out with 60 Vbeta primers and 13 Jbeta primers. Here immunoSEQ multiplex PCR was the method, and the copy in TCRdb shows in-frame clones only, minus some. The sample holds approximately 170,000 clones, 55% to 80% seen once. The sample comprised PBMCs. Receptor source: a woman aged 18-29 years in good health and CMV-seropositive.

In DNA form, the CDR3 reads TGTGCCAGCAGCTTATCTAGCACAGATACGCAGTATTTT. This encodes CASSLSSTDTQYF. The rearrangement uses TRBV7-9 and TRBJ2-3; D remains ambiguous. From germline, CDR1 is SEHNR and CDR2 FQNEAQ (reference sequence). V lost 2 bases and J lost 0, with 3 bases in between. CDR3 length: 13 residues.

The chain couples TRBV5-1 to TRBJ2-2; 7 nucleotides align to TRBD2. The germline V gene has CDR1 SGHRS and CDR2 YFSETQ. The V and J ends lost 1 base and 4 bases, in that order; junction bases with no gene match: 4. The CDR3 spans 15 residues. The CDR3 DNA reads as TGCGCCAGCAGCTTGCCGACTAGCATCACCGGGGAGCTGTTTTTT. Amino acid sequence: CASSLPTSITGELFF.

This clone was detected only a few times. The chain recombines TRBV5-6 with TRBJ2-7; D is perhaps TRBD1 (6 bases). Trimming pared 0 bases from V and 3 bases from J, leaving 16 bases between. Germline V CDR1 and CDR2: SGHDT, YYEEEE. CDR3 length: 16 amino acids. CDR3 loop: CASSLAAQGLFYEQYF. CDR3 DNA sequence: TGTGCCAGCAGCTTGGCGGCGCAGGGGTTATTCTACGAGCAGTACTTC.

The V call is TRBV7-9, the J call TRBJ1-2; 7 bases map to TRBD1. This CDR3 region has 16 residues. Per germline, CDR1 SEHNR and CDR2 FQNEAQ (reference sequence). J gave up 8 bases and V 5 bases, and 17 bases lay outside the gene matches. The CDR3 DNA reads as TGTGCCAGCAGCCGGGGGACAGACGTGAGTCTTTTAGGCTACACCTTC. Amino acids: CASSRGTDVSLLGYTF. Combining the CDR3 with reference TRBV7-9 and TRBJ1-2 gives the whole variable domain DTGVSQNPRHKITKRGQNVTFRCDPISEHNRLYWYRQTLGQGPEFLTYFQNEAQLEKSRLLSDRFSAERPKGSFSTLEIQRTEQGDSAMYLCASSRGTDVSLLGYTFGSGTRLTVV.

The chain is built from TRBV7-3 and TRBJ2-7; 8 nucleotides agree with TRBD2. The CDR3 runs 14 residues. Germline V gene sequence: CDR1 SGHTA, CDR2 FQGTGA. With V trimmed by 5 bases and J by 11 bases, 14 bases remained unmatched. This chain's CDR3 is CASSPGREGGVKYF. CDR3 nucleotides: TGTGCCAGCAGCCCCGGGAGGGAGGGGGGGGTGAAGTACTTC.

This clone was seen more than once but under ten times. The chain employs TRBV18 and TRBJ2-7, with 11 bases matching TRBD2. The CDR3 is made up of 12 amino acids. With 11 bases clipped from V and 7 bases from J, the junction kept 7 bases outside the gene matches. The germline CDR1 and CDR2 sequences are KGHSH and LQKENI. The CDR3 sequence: CAAGTSGAEQYF. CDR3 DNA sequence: TGTGCCGCGGGGACTAGCGGAGCTGAGCAGTACTTC.

The CDR3: CSVEGVAGGPRGDKQFF. As DNA, the CDR3 is TGCAGCGTTGAAGGGGTTGCGGGAGGCCCTCGCGGCGACAAGCAGTTCTTC. The chain joins TRBV29-1 to TRBJ2-1; TRBD2 aligns across 8 bases. Germline values: CDR1 SQVTM, CDR2 ANQGSEA. The V gene end was trimmed by 1 base and the J gene end by 11 bases; junction bases not matched to a gene: 19. The CDR3 totals 17 residues.

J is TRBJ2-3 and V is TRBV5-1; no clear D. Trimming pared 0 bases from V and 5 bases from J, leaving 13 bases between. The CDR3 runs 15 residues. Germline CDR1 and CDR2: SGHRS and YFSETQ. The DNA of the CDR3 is TGCGCCAGCAGCTTGGGACTGATATTTGGAGATACGCAGTATTTT. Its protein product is CASSLGLIFGDTQYF.

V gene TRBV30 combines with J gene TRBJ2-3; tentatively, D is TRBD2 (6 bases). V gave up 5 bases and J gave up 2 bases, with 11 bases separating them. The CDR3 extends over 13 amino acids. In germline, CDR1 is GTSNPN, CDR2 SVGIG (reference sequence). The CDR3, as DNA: TGTGCCTGGGAGGGACTTTCCACAGATACGCAGTATTTT. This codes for CAWEGLSTDTQYF.

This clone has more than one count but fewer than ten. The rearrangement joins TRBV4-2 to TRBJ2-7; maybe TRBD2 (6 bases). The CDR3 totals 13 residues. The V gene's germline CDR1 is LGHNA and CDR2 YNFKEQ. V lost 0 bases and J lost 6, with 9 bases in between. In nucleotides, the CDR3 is TGTGCCAGCAGCCAAGAGTCGGGAGCCGAGCAGTACTTC. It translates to CASSQESGAEQYF.

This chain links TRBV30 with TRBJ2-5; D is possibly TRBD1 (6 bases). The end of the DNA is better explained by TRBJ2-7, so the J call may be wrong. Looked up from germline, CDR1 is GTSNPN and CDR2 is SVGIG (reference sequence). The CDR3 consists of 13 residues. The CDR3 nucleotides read TGTGCTCAAATGCCAGGGGCTGGCTACGAGCAGTACTTC. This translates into CAQMPGAGYEQYF.

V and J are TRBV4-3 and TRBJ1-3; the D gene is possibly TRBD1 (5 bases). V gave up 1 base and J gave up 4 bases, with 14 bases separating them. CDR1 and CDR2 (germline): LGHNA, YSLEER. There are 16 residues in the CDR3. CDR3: CASSQAPRGAGNTIYF. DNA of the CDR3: TGCGCCAGCAGCCAAGCCCCAAGGGGCGCCGGAAACACCATATATTTT.

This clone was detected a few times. The CDR3 reads CASSQAGLEGYTDTQYF. Here the CDR3 DNA reads TGCGCCAGCAGCCAAGCCGGGTTGGAGGGTTACACAGATACGCAGTATTTT. The chain is built from TRBV4-1 and TRBJ2-3, with D possibly TRBD2 on 6 matching bases. V was pared by 1 base and J by 2 bases, with 16 bases between. Germline CDR1 reads MGHRA; CDR2 reads YSYEKL. The CDR3 spans 17 residues.

The CDR3 reads CASSGTRGNQPQHF. In nucleotides, the CDR3 is TGTGCCAGTAGTGGAACCCGGGGGAATCAGCCCCAGCATTTT. The chain recombines TRBV19 with TRBJ1-5; TRBD1 might be the D (5 bases). The V end was cut by 5 bases, the J end by 4 bases, with 12 bases between. CDR1 is LNHDA and CDR2 is SQIVND in the germline V gene (reference sequence). CDR3 length: 14 residues.

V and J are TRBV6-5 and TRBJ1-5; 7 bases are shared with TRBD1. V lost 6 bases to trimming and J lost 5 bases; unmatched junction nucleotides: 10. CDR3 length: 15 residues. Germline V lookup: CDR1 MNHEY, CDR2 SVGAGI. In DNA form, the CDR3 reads TGTGCCAGCAGAAGGGCAGGGACAGTTCATCAGCCCCAGCATTTT. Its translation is CASRRAGTVHQPQHF.

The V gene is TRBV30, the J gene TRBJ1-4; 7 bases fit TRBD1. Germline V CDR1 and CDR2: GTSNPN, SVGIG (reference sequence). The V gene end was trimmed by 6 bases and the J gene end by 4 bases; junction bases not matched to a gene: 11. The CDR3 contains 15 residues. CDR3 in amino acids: CACQGSRDSNEKLFF. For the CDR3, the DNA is TGTGCCTGCCAGGGTTCGAGGGACAGTAATGAAAAACTGTTTTTT.

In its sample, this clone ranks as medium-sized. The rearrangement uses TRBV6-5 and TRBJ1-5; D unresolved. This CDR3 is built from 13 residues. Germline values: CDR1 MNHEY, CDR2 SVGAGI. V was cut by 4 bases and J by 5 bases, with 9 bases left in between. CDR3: CASSSTDYQPQHF. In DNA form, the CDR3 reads TGTGCCAGCAGTTCTACCGATTATCAGCCCCAGCATTTT.

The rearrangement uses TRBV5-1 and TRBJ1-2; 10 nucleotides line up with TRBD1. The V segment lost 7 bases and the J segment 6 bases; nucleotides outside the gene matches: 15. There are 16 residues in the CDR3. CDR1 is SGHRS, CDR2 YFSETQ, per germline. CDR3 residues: CASGSANDRGQDGYTF. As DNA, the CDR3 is TGCGCCAGCGGCTCCGCAAACGACAGGGGGCAGGATGGCTACACCTTC.

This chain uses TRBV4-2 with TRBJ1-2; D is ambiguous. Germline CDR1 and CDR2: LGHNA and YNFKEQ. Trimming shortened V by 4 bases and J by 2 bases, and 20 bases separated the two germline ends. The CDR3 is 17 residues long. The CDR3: CASSPNMQPDLNYGYTF. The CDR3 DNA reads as TGTGCCAGCAGCCCTAATATGCAACCCGACTTAAACTATGGCTACACCTTC.

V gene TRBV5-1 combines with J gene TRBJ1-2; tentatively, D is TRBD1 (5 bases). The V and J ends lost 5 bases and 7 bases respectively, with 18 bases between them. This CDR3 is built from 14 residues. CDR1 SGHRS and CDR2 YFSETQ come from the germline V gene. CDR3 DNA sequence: TGCGCCAGCAGTTTCCAAGGGGCCGGTGCTGGCTACACCTTC. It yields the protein CASSFQGAGAGYTF.

In nucleotides, the CDR3 is TGTGCCAGCAGCTGGGGACAGGGCAGCTCCTATAATTCACCCCTCCACTTT. It yields the protein CASSWGQGSSYNSPLHF. The chain combines TRBV7-9 with TRBJ1-6; 9 positions agree with TRBD1. This CDR3 has 17 residues. With V trimmed by 4 bases and J by 0 bases, 4 bases remained unmatched. CDR1 and CDR2 from the germline V gene are SEHNR and FQNEAQ (reference sequence).

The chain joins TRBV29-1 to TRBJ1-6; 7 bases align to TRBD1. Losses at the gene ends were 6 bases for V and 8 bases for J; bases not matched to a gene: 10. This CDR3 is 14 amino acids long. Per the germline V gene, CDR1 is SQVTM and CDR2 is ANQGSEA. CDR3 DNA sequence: TGCAGCGTGACAATACAGGGGAAAGATTCACCCCTCCACTTT. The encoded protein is CSVTIQGKDSPLHF.